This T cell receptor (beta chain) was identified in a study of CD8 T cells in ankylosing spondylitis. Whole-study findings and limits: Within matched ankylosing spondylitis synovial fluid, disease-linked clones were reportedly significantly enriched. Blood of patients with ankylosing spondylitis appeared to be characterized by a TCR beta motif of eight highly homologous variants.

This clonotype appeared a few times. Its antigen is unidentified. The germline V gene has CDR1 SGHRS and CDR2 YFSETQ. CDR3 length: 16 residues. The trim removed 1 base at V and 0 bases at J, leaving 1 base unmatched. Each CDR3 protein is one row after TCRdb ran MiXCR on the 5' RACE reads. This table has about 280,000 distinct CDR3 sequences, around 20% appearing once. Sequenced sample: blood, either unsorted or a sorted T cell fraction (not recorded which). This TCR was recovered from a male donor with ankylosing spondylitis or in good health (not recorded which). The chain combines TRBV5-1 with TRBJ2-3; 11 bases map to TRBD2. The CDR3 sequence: CASSLSSGGSTDTQYF. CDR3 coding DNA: TGCGCCAGCAGCTTGTCTAGCGGGGGGAGCACAGATACGCAGTATTTT.